What follows describes a single TCR beta chain. The CDR3 runs to 17 residues. The germline CDR1 and CDR2 sequences are LGHNA and YNFKEQ. Trimming at V came to 1 base and at J to 4 bases, leaving 10 bases not matched to a gene. The data were obtained in a study of blood T cell repertoires in COVID-19. Study-wide context: Sites in the United States, Italy and Spain provided acute and convalescent COVID-19 samples. In each case, the material was cDNA or gDNA derived from T cells, B-cell-depleted T cells, or PBMCs.

Per the original data handling: Estimation of nucleated cell counts was performed using reference gene primer amplification. The table came from immunoSEQ multiplex PCR; TCRdb's copy has only in-frame clones and leaves some out. The V and J calls and the clone size are those of that table, but D and trimming were determined from the DNA. The sample has around 100,000 clones, more than 85% seen once. What was sequenced was peripheral blood. The rearrangement links TRBV4-2 to TRBJ2-3, with 8 bases matching TRBD2. This TCR derives from a man under 40 in a cohort sampled during active COVID-19. CDR3 loop: CASSQGRSGGMADTQYF. In nucleotides, the CDR3 is TGTGCCAGCAGCCAAGGTCGTTCGGGGGGGATGGCAGATACGCAGTATTTT.